This entry lists 9 T cell receptor beta chains sequenced from one sample in a study of blood T cell repertoires in COVID-19. The method was immunoSEQ multiplex PCR; TCRdb's version includes in-frame clones alone and lacks a portion of them. Counted here are fewer than 200,000 clones, roughly 82% occurring once; the ten biggest clones make up more than 4%. The sequencing input was PBMCs or T cells enriched from blood (not recorded which). The receptors were sampled from a woman aged 55-75 years with acute COVID-19.

The genes are TRBV5-1 and TRBJ2-5; 10 bases are a match to TRBD1. V dropped 4 bases and J dropped 5; count of bases not matched to a gene: 11. CDR1 SGHRS and CDR2 YFSETQ come from the germline V gene. This CDR3 has 16 residues. CDR3 loop: CASSPNGQGGMETQYF. CDR3 coding DNA: TGCGCCAGCAGCCCGAATGGACAGGGGGGGATGGAGACCCAGTACTTC.

The chain links TRBV28 to TRBJ2-2, with D possibly TRBD1 on 5 matching bases. The CDR3 extends over 13 amino acids. Germline V gives CDR1 MDHEN, CDR2 SYDVKM. V was shortened by 8 bases and J by 4 bases, with 11 bases between the two germline ends. DNA for the CDR3: TGTGCCAGCGTAAGACAGCCCACCGGGGAGCTGTTTTTT. Translation gives CASVRQPTGELFF.

As to this clone: At the DNA level, this CDR3 is encoded by other sequences in the same sample as well. V gene TRBV14 combines with J gene TRBJ1-2; D is uncertain. CDR3 length: 12 amino acids. The V end lost 3 bases, the J end lost 8 bases, and 10 bases lay between the germline ends. Per germline, CDR1 SGHDN and CDR2 FVKESK. The CDR3 sequence is CASSHGRVGYTF. Written as DNA, the CDR3 is TGTGCCAGCAGCCACGGGCGGGTCGGCTACACCTTC.

V and J are TRBV6-2 or TRBV6-3 and TRBJ2-7, with 9 bases aligning to TRBD1. CDR1 is MNHEY and CDR2 is SVGEGT in the germline V gene. V shed 6 bases and J 6 bases; nucleotides not matched to a gene: 27. This CDR3 contains 20 residues. The chain's CDR3 is CASSTGSKTGGWSAKSEQYF. For the CDR3, the DNA is TGTGCCAGCAGCACCGGTTCCAAAACAGGGGGCTGGTCGGCGAAATCCGAGCAGTACTTC.

This clone was observed a single time. This chain connects TRBV7-7 to TRBJ2-5, with D tentatively TRBD2 (6 bases). Trimming removed 3 bases from V and 1 base from J, with 9 bases in between. Germline values: CDR1 SSHAT, CDR2 FNYEAQ (reference sequence). The CDR3 has 14 amino acids. The CDR3 protein is CASSLAGLQETQYF. DNA for the CDR3: TGTGCCAGCAGCTTGGCGGGACTCCAAGAGACCCAGTACTTC.

This chain joins TRBV7-6 and TRBJ2-1; D might be TRBD1 (6 bases). Trimming took off 1 base at V and 8 bases at J, with 15 bases between the two ends. CDR3 length equals 15 residues. From germline, CDR1 is SGHVS and CDR2 FNYEAQ. The CDR3, as DNA: TGTGCCAGCAGCTTAGAACGGTCGGGACAATATGAGCAGTTCTTC. It encodes CASSLERSGQYEQFF. The variable domain in full, completed from reference TRBV7-6 and TRBJ2-1, reads GAGVSQSPRYKVTKRGQDVALRCDPISGHVSLYWYRQALGQGPEFLTYFNYEAQQDKSGLPNDRFSAERPEGSISTLTIQRTEQRDSAMYRCASSLERSGQYEQFFGPGTRLTVL.

V is TRBV6-2 or TRBV6-3 and J is TRBJ1-2; D is perhaps TRBD1 (5 bases). Germline CDR1 reads MNHEY; CDR2 reads SVGEGT. V lost 6 bases and J lost 4, with 9 bases in between. The CDR3 loop spans 12 amino acids. The CDR3 coding sequence is TGTGCCAGCAGCCGACAGCTCTATGGCTACACCTTC. This codes for CASSRQLYGYTF.

J is TRBJ1-1 and V is TRBV7-2, with D tentatively TRBD1 (5 bases). CDR1 is SGHTA, CDR2 FQGNSA, per germline. V was trimmed by 0 bases and J by 5 bases, leaving 13 bases between them. CDR3 length equals 15 residues. The CDR3, as DNA: TGTGCCAGCAGCTTAGCGGCAGGGCTTCGGACTGAAGCTTTCTTT. Its translation is CASSLAAGLRTEAFF.

V gene TRBV6-5 combines with J gene TRBJ1-3, with 9 nucleotides matching TRBD1. V dropped 4 bases and J dropped 2; count of bases not matched to a gene: 3. Germline CDR1 is MNHEY and CDR2 is SVGAGI. The CDR3 sequence is 15 residues long. The CDR3 spells CASSSTGGPGNTIYF. The CDR3 DNA reads TGTGCCAGCAGTTCCACAGGGGGCCCTGGAAACACCATATATTTT.